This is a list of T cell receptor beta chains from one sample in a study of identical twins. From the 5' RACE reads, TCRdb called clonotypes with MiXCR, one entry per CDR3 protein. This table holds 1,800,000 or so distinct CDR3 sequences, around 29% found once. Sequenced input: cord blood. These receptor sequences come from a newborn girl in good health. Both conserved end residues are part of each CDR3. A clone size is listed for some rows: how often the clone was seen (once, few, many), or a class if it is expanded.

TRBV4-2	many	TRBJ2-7	CASSQDEVRGSYEQYF
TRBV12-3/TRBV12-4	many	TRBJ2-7	CASSLDVTYEQYF
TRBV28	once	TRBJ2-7	CASSLGTGASRYGQYF
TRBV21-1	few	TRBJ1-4	CASNSAAGKAEKLFF
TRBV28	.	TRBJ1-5	CASSPWDILSNQPQHF
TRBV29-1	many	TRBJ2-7	CSVEESQGYEQYF
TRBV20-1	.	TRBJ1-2	CSARQRGGYTF
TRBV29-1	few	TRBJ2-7	CSVESYNEQYF
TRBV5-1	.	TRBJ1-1	CASSLRQGPLNTEAFF
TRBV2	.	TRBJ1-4	CASSVGRVEEKLFF
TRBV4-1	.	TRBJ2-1	CASSQPPAGSSYNEQFF
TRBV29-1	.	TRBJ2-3	CSAMRGRDTQYF
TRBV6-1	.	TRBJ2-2	CASSEALVGGELFF
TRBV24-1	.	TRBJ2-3	CATSEAGTGRSGTQYF
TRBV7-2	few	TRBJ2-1	CASRYSGGNEQFF
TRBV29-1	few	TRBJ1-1	CSVDGRQTEAFF
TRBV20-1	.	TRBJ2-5	CSARGYRNRQETQYF
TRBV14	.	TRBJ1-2	CASSQDFSTNYGYTF
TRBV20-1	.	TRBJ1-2	CSARGQGPRGYTF
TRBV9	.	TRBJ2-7	CASSVGSWASGVSYEQYF
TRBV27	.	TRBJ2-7	CASSAGTAFYEQYF
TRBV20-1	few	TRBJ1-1	CSAPPLANTEAFF
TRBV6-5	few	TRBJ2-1	CASSYVAARRNEQFF
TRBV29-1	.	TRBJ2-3	CSVVRDRVTDTQYF
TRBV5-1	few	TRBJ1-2	CASSLVAGTGASTNYGYTF
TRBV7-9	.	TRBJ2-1	CASSASGATRNEQFF
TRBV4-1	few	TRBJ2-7	CASSQRLAGGLSYEQYF
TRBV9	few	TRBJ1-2	CASSPGTGGEYGYTF
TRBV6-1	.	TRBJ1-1	CASSEDNRGQRTEAFF
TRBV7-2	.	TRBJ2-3	CASSPTAAGTDTQYF
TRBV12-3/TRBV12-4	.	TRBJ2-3	CASNGGSDTQYF
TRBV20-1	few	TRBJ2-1	CSAETEWKTQFF
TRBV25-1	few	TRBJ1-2	CASSEGREDGYTF
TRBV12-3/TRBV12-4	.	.	CASRPGQAPGTQYF
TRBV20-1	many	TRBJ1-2	CSARDLQGYGYTF
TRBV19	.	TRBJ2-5	CASSWKGAPETQYF
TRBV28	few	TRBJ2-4	CASRPTLLAKNIQYF
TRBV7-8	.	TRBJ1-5	CASSLSRASNQPQHF
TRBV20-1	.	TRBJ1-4	CSASRDRLNEKLFF
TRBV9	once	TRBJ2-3	CASSVSGHRTDTQYF
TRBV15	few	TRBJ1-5	CATSRGSGQGNQPQHF
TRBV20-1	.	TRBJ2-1	CSARPGEGNNEQFF
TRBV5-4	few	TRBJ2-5	CASSPPSRRETQYF
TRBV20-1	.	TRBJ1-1	CSATKDRGRNTEAFF
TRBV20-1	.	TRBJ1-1	CHGGVWNTEAFF
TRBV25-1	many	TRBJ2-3	CASSEYRELTDTQYF
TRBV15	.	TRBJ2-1	CATSRGVGGHYNEQFF
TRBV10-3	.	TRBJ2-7	CAISEGRTGDSYEQYF
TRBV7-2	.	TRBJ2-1	CAGTDPSGSSYNEQFF
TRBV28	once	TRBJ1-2	CASTPFRINYGYTF
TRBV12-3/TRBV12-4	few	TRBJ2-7	CASSLWAGLNMANEQYF
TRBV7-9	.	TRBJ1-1	CACWMPTGGEEAFF
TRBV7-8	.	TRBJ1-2	CASSFSSYRANYGYTF
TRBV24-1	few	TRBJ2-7	CATSDLLLAGAYEQYF
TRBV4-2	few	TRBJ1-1	CASSPMTGVVAFF